This T cell receptor (beta chain) came from a study of CD8+CD57+ T cells in acquired aplastic anemia. Study at large: An average of approximately 3.2 ug of DNA was obtained from sorted CD4+ and CD8+ cells.

Genomic DNA acted as the template from which TCR beta VDJ combination and CDR3 sequence profiling were carried out. TCRdb used MiXCR to reprocess the reads, holding one entry per CDR3 protein. Of under 200,000 distinct CDR3 sequences listed, around half are singletons. There are many counts of this clonotype. Patients chosen for sequencing had shown CD8+CD57+ cell expansion by flow cytometry. The sequence came from a human donor with aplastic anemia. Input material: sorted CD4+, CD8+, or CD8+CD57+ T cells (not recorded which) from PBMCs.

CDR3 coding DNA: TGCAGTGCTCCCAAGGGCTATAATTCACCCCTCCACTTT. This encodes CSAPKGYNSPLHF. The V gene is TRBV20-1, the J gene TRBJ1-6; no firm D call. The CDR3 has 13 residues. Trimming pared 5 bases from V and 3 bases from J, leaving 8 bases between. Germline CDR1 and CDR2: DFQATT and SNEGSKA (reference sequence).